This entry lists 24 T cell receptor beta chains sequenced from one sample in a study of blood T cells in healthy people across ages. Then a second PCR, running roughly 7 to 12 cycles, was carried out with a sample-barcoded 5' primer and a J-beta primer mix. TCRdb itself ran the 5' RACE reads through MiXCR, one entry per CDR3 protein. This repertoire shows 600,000 to 650,000 distinct CDR3 sequences, 58% found once; its top ten account for over 30%. Sequencing was performed on blood. The receptors were gathered from a man in his 60s in good health.

The chain carries TRBV20-1 and TRBJ2-4; 10 bases line up with TRBD2. Gene TRBJ2-7 matches the end of the DNA better, so the J call may be wrong. Germline-derived CDR1 and CDR2 are DFQATT and SNEGSKA (reference sequence). The CDR3 has 13 residues. The CDR3 protein is CSAVAGGIYEQYF. The CDR3, as DNA: TGCAGTGCGGTAGCGGGGGGTATCTACGAGCAGTACTTC.

This clonotype was counted many times. The chain is built from TRBV6-5 and TRBJ2-7; 7 nucleotides match TRBD1. The germline gives CDR1 MNHEY, CDR2 SVGAGI. CDR3 length equals 15 residues. V lost 0 bases, J lost 2 bases, and 4 bases stayed unmatched. CDR3 sequence: CASSYSGDRTYEQYF. The CDR3 coding sequence is TGTGCCAGCAGTTACTCAGGGGACAGAACCTACGAGCAGTACTTC.

The chain carries TRBV12-3 or TRBV12-4 and TRBJ2-1, with 11 positions matching TRBD1. V shed 5 bases, J shed 8 bases, and the junction held 5 bases outside the gene matches. This CDR3 is 14 amino acids long. The DNA of the CDR3 is TGTGCCAGCAGTCATGGACAGGGGGCATATGAGCAGTTCTTC. Protein product: CASSHGQGAYEQFF.

This rearrangement joins TRBV5-5 to TRBJ2-1, with 8 bases that match TRBD1. The CDR3 has 17 amino acids. Germline V gene lookup returns CDR1 SGHKS and CDR2 YYEKEE (reference sequence). The J segment lost 4 bases and the V segment lost 0 bases, leaving 9 bases of the junction unmatched. The CDR3 nucleotides are TGTGCCAGCAGCTTGGTGCGACAGGGGAGGACATACAATGAGCAGTTCTTC. Encoded protein: CASSLVRQGRTYNEQFF.

This clonotype was picked up a small number of times. The CDR3 DNA is TGTGCCAGCGGGGGGGCAAACACCGGGGAGCTGTTTTTT. Encoded protein: CASGGANTGELFF. The chain uses TRBV7-2 and TRBJ2-2, with D perhaps matching TRBD2 (7 bases). This CDR3 has 13 amino acids. The germline V gene has CDR1 SGHTA and CDR2 FQGNSA. V gave up 8 bases and J gave up 2 bases, with 9 bases separating them.

The rearrangement joins TRBV12-3 or TRBV12-4 to TRBJ2-3, with a tentative D call TRBD2 (5 bases). There are 13 residues in the CDR3. V was clipped by 7 bases and J by 9 bases, with 17 bases between them. CDR3 nucleotides: TGTGCCAGCAAGGGCGGGCTGGTAGAGACGCAGTATTTT. As protein: CASKGGLVETQYF.

This sequence joins TRBV7-2 and TRBJ1-1, with D possibly TRBD1 on 5 matching bases. In germline, CDR1 is SGHTA, CDR2 FQGNSA. The CDR3 totals 16 residues. V gave up 1 base and J gave up 1 base, with 13 bases separating them. The CDR3 region has the DNA TGTGCCAGCAGCTTAGTAGGGACCGCTGGGAACACTGAAGCTTTCTTT. Encoded protein: CASSLVGTAGNTEAFF.

The rearrangement uses TRBV24-1 and TRBJ2-5; 8 bases align to TRBD1. Germline trimming cut 2 bases from V and 5 bases from J; bases unmatched to any gene: 9. This CDR3 contains 16 residues. Germline CDR1 is KGHDR and CDR2 is SFDVKD. CDR3 nucleotide sequence: TGTGCCACCAGTGATTCGGACAGGGAAGACGTCGAGACCCAGTACTTC. It yields the protein CATSDSDREDVETQYF.

The DNA for the CDR3 is TGTGCCAGCCATCCCCGGACAGTCACCTACGAGCAGTACTTC. The encoded protein is CASHPRTVTYEQYF. The chain combines TRBV27 with TRBJ2-7; possible D gene TRBD1, 6 bases. The CDR3 is made up of 14 amino acids. CDR1 and CDR2 from the germline V gene are MNHEY and SMNVEV (reference sequence). V was trimmed by 8 bases and J by 2 bases, leaving 16 bases between them.

This chain uses TRBV7-9 with TRBJ1-1; a possible D gene is TRBD1 (5 bases). CDR3 length: 14 residues. Germline CDR1 reads SEHNR; CDR2 reads FQNEAQ (reference sequence). V lost 5 bases, J lost 8 bases, and 18 bases lay in between. The CDR3 DNA sequence: TGTGCCAGCAGCCTAGGGGTATCGGGCGCCGAAGCTTTCTTT. Protein sequence: CASSLGVSGAEAFF.

This chain's CDR3 is CASSLFSGGRRGGETQYF. The CDR3 DNA sequence: TGTGCCAGCAGCTTATTTAGCGGGGGCCGAAGAGGGGGTGAGACCCAGTACTTC. This chain connects TRBV11-2 to TRBJ2-5; 9 bases align to TRBD2. The CDR3 covers 18 residues. Germline CDR1 SGHAT, CDR2 FQNNGV. With V trimmed by 2 bases and J by 5 bases, 15 bases remained unmatched.

This clonotype was detected only a few times. This chain joins TRBV6-6 and TRBJ1-6; 7 positions agree with TRBD1. The CDR3 has 15 residues. Germline V gene data show CDR1 as MNHNY and CDR2 as SVGAGI (reference sequence). The V segment lost 5 bases and the J segment 7 bases; nucleotides outside the gene matches: 8. The CDR3 sequence: CASSTEGARNSPLHF. The CDR3 DNA is TGTGCCAGCAGTACCGAGGGGGCTCGGAATTCACCCCTCCACTTT.

This clonotype was counted between two and nine times. This chain joins TRBV27 and TRBJ1-2, with D perhaps TRBD1 (5 bases). V dropped 2 bases and J dropped 3 bases, with 13 bases sitting between them. The germline CDR1 and CDR2 sequences are MNHEY and SMNVEV (reference sequence). The CDR3 is 15 residues long. CDR3 region: CASSLGAGRDYGYTF. CDR3 nucleotide sequence: TGTGCCAGCAGTTTAGGAGCAGGGAGGGACTATGGCTACACCTTC.

CDR3 sequence: CSVAASGVGETQYF. The CDR3 bases are TGCAGCGTTGCAGCTAGCGGGGTGGGGGAGACCCAGTACTTC. The V and J genes are TRBV29-1 and TRBJ2-5; 9 bases are shared with TRBD2. The V gene's germline CDR1 is SQVTM and CDR2 ANQGSEA. The CDR3 is made up of 14 amino acids. V was clipped by 4 bases and J by 5 bases; unmatched bases: 8.

The rearrangement joins TRBV7-9 to TRBJ2-3, with no clear D. V lost 1 base and J 3 bases, leaving 5 bases between the germline ends. This CDR3 is built from 13 residues. Germline CDR1 is SEHNR and CDR2 is FQNEAQ (reference sequence). CDR3 residues: CASSLEHTDTQYF. In DNA form, the CDR3 reads TGTGCCAGCAGCTTAGAGCATACAGATACGCAGTATTTT.

The chain has TRBV20-1 and TRBJ2-7; D possibly corresponds to TRBD1 (5 bases). Germline CDR1 is DFQATT and CDR2 is SNEGSKA (reference sequence). The CDR3 consists of 13 residues. Trimming took 0 bases from V and 2 from J, leaving 8 bases between them. The CDR3 reads CSAREGRPYEQYF. The CDR3, as DNA: TGCAGTGCTAGAGAGGGGCGCCCCTACGAGCAGTACTTC.

CDR3: CSVGTVWETQYF. The CDR3 DNA reads TGCAGCGTCGGGACAGTCTGGGAGACCCAGTACTTC. The J gene is TRBJ2-5, the V gene TRBV29-1; 7 positions agree with TRBD1. This CDR3 comprises 12 residues. CDR1 SQVTM and CDR2 ANQGSEA come from the germline V gene. Trimming at V came to 6 bases and at J to 5 bases, leaving 6 bases not matched to a gene.

This chain joins TRBV20-1 and TRBJ2-1; 8 positions agree with TRBD1. The CDR3 totals 14 residues. Trimming took 6 bases from V and 13 from J; bases not matched to a gene: 17. The germline V gene has CDR1 DFQATT and CDR2 SNEGSKA (reference sequence). CDR3 coding DNA: TGCAGTGCCAGACCTGGACAGGGCAAAGAGACCCAGTTCTTC. This sequence encodes CSARPGQGKETQFF.

The chain couples TRBV9 to TRBJ2-1; D gene ambiguous. The CDR3 contains 15 residues. Trimming cost V 0 bases and J 2 bases, with 9 bases left between them. Germline CDR1 SGDLS, CDR2 YYNGEE. The CDR3 loop is CASSVDRTTYNEQFF. The DNA for the CDR3 is TGTGCCAGCAGCGTAGATAGGACCACCTACAATGAGCAGTTCTTC.

This clonotype was detected only a few times. The rearrangement links TRBV29-1 to TRBJ1-2, with 9 nucleotides matching TRBD1. Looked up from germline, CDR1 is SQVTM and CDR2 is ANQGSEA. CDR3 length: 14 residues. V lost 4 bases and J lost 8; bases outside the gene matches: 11. The CDR3 coding sequence is TGCAGCGTTGGATCCGGGACAGGGTCGAAAGGCTACACCTTC. Protein sequence: CSVGSGTGSKGYTF.

The genes are TRBV6-1 and TRBJ1-3; D gene ambiguous. The CDR3 contains 15 residues. CDR1 MNHNS and CDR2 SASEGT come from the germline V gene. The V gene lost 6 bases and the J gene lost 0 bases, with 12 bases spanning the gap. This CDR3 is CASRTGPDSGNTIYF. DNA for the CDR3: TGTGCCAGCAGGACCGGACCGGACTCTGGAAACACCATATATTTT.

The chain employs TRBV7-9 and TRBJ2-4, with D perhaps TRBD1 or TRBD2 (5 bases each). The V gene's germline CDR1 is SEHNR and CDR2 FQNEAQ (reference sequence). The CDR3 runs to 17 residues. The ends were cut back, 3 bases at V and 1 base at J, with 16 bases in the middle. The CDR3 here is CASSLGETAEAKNIQYF. The CDR3 DNA reads TGTGCCAGCAGCTTGGGAGAGACAGCCGAGGCCAAAAACATTCAGTACTTC.

This clonotype has a handful of counts. The chain recombines TRBV11-2 with TRBJ2-5, with 8 nucleotides matching TRBD2. V was clipped by 5 bases and J by 7 bases; unmatched bases: 15. The CDR3 is 16 amino acids. From germline, CDR1 is SGHAT and CDR2 FQNNGV. The CDR3 protein is CASSTYSGAFGWTQYF. In DNA, the CDR3 is TGTGCCAGCAGCACGTATAGCGGGGCCTTTGGATGGACCCAGTACTTC.

The chain is built from TRBV6-2 or TRBV6-3 and TRBJ2-1, with 8 nucleotides matching TRBD1. J gave up 7 bases and V 2 bases, and 13 bases lay outside the gene matches. The CDR3 sequence is 17 residues long. Germline CDR1 MNHEY, CDR2 SVGEGT. Here the CDR3 reads CASSYPTGAGDRNEQFF. The CDR3 DNA is TGTGCCAGCAGTTACCCGACAGGGGCCGGGGATCGGAATGAGCAGTTCTTC.